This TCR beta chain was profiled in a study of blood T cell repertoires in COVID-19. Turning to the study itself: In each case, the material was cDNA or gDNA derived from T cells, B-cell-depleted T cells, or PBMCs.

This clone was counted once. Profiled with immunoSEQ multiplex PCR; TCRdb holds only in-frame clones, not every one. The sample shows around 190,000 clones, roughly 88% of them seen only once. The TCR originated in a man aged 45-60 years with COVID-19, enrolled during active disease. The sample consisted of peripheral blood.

CDR3 sequence: CASSPGQGAITEAFF. CDR3 in DNA: TGTGCCAGTAGTCCGGGACAGGGCGCGATCACTGAAGCTTTCTTT. The chain uses TRBV19 and TRBJ1-1, with 9 bases lining up with TRBD1. The germline gives CDR1 LNHDA, CDR2 SQIVND (reference sequence). The CDR3 sequence is 15 residues long. V shed 5 bases, J shed 4 bases, and the junction held 8 bases outside the gene matches.